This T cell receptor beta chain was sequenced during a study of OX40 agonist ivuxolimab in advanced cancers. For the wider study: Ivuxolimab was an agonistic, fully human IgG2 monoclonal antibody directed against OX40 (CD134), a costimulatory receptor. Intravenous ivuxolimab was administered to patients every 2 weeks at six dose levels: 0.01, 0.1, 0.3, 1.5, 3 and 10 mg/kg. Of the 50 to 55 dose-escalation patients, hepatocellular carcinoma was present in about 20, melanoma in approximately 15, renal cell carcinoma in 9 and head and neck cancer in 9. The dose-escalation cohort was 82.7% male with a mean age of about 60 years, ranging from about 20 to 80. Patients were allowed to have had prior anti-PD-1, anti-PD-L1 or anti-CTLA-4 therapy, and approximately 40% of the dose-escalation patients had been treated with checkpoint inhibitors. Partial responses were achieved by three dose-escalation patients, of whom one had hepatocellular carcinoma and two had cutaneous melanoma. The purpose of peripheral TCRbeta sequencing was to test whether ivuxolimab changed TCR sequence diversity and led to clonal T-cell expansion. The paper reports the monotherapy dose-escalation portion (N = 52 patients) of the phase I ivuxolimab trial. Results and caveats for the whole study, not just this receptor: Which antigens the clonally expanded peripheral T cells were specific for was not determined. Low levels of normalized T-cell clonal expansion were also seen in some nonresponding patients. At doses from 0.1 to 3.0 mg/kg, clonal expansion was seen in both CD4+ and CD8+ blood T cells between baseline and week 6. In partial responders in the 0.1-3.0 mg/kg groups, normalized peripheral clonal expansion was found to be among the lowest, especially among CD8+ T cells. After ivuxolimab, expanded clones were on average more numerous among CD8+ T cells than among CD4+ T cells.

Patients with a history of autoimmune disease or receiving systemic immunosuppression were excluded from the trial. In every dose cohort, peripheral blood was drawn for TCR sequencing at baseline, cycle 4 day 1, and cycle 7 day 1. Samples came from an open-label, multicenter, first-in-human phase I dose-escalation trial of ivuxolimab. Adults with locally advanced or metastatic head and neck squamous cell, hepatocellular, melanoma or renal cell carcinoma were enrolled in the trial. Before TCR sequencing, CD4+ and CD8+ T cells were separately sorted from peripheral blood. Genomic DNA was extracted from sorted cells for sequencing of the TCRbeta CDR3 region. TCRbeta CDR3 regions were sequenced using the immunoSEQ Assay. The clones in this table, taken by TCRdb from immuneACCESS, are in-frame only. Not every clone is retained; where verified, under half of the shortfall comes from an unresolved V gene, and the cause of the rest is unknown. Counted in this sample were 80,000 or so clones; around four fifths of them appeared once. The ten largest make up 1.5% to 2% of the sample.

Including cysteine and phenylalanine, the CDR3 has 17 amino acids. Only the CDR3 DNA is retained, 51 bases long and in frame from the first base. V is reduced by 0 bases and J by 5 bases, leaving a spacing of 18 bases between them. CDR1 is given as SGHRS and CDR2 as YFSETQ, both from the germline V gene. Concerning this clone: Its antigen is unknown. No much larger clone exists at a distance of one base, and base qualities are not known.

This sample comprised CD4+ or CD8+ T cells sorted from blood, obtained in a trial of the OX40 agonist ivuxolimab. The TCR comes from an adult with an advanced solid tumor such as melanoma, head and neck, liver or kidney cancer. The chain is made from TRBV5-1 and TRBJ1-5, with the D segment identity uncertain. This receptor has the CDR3 CASSLEEDGGSDQPQHF. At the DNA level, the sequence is TGCGCCAGCAGCTTGGAAGAAGATGGAGGGTCCGATCAGCCCCAGCATTTT.